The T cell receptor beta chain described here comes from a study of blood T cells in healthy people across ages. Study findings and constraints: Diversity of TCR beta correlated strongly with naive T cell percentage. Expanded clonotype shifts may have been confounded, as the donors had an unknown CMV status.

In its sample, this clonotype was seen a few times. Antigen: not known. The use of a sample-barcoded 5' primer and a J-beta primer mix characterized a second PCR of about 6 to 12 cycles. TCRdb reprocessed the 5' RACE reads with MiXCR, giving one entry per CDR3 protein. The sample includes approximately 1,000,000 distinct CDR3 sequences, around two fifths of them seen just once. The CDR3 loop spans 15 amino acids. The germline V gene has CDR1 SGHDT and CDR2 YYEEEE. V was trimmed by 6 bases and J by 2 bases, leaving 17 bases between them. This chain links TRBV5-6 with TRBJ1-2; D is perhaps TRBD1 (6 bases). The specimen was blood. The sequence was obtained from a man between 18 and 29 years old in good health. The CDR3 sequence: CASNFGQGLNYGYTF. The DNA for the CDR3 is TGTGCCAGCAACTTCGGCCAGGGGCTCAACTATGGCTACACCTTC.